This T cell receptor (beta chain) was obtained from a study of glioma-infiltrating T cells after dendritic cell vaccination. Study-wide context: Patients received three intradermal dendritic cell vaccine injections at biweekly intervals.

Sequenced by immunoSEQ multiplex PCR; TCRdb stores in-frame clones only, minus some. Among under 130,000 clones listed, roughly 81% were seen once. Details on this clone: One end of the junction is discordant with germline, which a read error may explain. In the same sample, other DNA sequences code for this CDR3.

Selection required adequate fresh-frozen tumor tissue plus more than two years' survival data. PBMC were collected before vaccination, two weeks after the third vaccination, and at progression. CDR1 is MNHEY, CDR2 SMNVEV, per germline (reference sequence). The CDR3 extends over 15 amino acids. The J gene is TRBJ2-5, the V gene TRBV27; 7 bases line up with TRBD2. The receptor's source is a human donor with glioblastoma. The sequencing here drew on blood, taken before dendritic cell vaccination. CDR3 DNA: TGTGCCAGCAGTTGGGGGGGGGAACTTCAAGAGACTCAGTACTTC. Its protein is CASSWGGELQETQYF.